This TCR beta chain was sequenced in a study of T cell responses to AZD1222 COVID-19 vaccine. Whole-study context: It was second doses at about 4 or about 12 weeks that were pooled.

The CDR3 extends over 14 amino acids. Germline V lookup: CDR1 MNHEY, CDR2 SVGEGT. V lost 5 bases, J lost 4 bases, and 5 bases stayed unmatched. Whole-study results and caveats: A rise in Spike-specific TCR breadth and depth followed two AZD1222 doses.

On this clone: Antigen specificity is unknown.

Sequencing was performed with immunoSEQ multiplex PCR; in TCRdb, only in-frame clones are kept and a portion is missing. The sample includes about 130,000 clones, roughly 84% seen only once; the top ten take 9% to 15%. The origin of this receptor is an adult in good health. The source material was peripheral blood, sampled on day 0 of AZD1222 vaccination. The V and J genes are TRBV6-2 or TRBV6-3 and TRBJ1-1, with 9 bases matching TRBD1. CDR3 protein: CASSDRGGSTEAFF. In DNA, the CDR3 is TGTGCCAGCAGTGACAGGGGGGGGAGCACTGAAGCTTTCTTT.